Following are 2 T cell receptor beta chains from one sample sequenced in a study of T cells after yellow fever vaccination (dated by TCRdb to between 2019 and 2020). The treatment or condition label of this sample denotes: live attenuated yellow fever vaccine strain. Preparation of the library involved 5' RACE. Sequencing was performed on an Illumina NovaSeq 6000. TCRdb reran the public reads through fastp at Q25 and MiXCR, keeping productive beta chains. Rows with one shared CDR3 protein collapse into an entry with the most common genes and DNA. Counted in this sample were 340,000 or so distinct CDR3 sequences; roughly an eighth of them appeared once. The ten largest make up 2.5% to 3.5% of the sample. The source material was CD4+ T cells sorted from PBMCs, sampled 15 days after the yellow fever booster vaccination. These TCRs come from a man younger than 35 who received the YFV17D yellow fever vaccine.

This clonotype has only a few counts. The CDR3 DNA is TGCGCCAGCAGCACCGGACTAGCGGGGGGAGAAGAGACCCAGTACTTC. This encodes CASSTGLAGGEETQYF. V is TRBV5-1 and J is TRBJ2-5; 14 nucleotides align to TRBD2. This CDR3 spans 16 amino acids. The trim removed 4 bases at V and 3 bases at J, leaving 5 bases unmatched. From germline, CDR1 is SGHRS and CDR2 YFSETQ. Filled out from reference TRBV5-1 and TRBJ2-5, the complete variable domain reads KAGVTQTPRYLIKTRGQQVTLSCSPISGHRSVSWYQQTPGQGLQFLFEYFSETQRNKGNFPGRFSGRQFSNSRSEMNVSTLELGDSALYLCASSTGLAGGEETQYFGPGTRLLVL.

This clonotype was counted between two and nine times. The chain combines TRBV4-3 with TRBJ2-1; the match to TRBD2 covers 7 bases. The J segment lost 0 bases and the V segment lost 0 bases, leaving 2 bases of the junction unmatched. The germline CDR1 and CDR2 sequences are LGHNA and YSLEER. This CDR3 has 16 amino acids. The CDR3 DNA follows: TGCGCCAGCAGCCAAGAAGCGGGGAGCTCCTACAATGAGCAGTTCTTC. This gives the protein CASSQEAGSSYNEQFF.